The source of this T cell receptor beta chain is a study of blood T cell repertoires in COVID-19. Study context: Sites in the United States, Italy and Spain provided acute and convalescent COVID-19 samples.

Only one count was recorded for this clone. V was cut by 2 bases and J by 13 bases, with 14 bases left in between. The CDR3 totals 12 residues. CDR1 is MNHNY and CDR2 is SVGAGI in the germline V gene (reference sequence). The authors' processing: From reference gene primer amplification, estimates of nucleated cell counts were derived. The table came from immunoSEQ multiplex PCR; TCRdb's copy has only in-frame clones and leaves some out. V, J and clone size are those of that table, while D and trimming were read from the DNA. The data show about 35,000 clones, 85% to 90% seen once. This receptor was taken from a man aged 80 or over with active COVID-19. The chain combines TRBV6-6 with TRBJ1-2; possibly TRBD1 for D (5 bases). Sequenced input: peripheral blood. The CDR3 loop is CASSYDKSGCTF. The CDR3 DNA reads TGTGCCAGCAGTTACGACAAATCAGGGTGCACCTTC.